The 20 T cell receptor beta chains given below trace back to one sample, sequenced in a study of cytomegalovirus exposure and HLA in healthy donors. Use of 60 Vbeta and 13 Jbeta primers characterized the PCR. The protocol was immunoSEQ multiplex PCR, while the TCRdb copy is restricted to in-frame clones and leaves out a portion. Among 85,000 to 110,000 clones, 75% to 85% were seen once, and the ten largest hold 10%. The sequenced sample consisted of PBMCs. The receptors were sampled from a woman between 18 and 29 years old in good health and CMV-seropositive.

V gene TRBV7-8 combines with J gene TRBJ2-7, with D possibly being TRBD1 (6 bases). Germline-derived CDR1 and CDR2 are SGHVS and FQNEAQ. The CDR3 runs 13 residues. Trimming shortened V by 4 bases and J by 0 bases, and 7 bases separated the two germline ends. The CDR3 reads CASSWDNSYEQYF. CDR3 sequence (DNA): TGTGCCAGCAGCTGGGACAACTCCTACGAGCAGTACTTC.

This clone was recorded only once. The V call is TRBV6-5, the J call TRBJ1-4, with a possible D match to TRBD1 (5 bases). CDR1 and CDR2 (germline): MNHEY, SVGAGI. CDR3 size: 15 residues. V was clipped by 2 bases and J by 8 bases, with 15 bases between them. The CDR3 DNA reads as TGTGCCAGCAGTTACACTACAGGTTCGGACGAAAAACTGTTTTTT. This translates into CASSYTTGSDEKLFF.

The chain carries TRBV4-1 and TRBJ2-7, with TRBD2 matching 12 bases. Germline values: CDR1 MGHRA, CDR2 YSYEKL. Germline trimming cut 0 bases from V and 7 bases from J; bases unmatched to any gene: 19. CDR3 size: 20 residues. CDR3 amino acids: CASSQDLDRRTSGTPREQYF. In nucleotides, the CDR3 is TGCGCCAGCAGCCAAGATCTGGACAGGCGGACTAGCGGGACCCCTCGTGAGCAGTACTTC.

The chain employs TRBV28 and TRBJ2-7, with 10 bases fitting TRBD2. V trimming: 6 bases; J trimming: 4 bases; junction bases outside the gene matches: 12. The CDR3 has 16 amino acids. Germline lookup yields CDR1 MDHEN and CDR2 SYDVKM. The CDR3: CASSQKPGTSEYEQYF. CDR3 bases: TGTGCCAGCAGCCAAAAACCCGGGACTAGCGAATACGAGCAGTACTTC.

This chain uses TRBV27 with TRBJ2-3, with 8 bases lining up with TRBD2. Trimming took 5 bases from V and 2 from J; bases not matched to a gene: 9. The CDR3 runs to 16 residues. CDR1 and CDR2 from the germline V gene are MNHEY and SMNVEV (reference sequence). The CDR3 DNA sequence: TGTGCCAGCAGTCCTACGGTTAGCGGGGTCACAGATACGCAGTATTTT. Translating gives CASSPTVSGVTDTQYF.

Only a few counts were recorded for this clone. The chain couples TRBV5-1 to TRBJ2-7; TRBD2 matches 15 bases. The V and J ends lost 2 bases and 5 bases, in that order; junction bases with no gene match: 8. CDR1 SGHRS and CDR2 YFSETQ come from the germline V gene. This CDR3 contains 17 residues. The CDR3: CASSFPGLAGGSNEQYF. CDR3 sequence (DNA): TGCGCCAGCAGCTTCCCGGGACTAGCGGGAGGTAGCAACGAGCAGTACTTC.

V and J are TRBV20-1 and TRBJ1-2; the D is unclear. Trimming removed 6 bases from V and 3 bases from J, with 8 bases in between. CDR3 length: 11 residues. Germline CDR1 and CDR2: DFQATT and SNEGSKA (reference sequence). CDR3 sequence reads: CSAPLYYGYTF. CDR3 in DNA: TGCAGTGCCCCCCTCTACTATGGCTACACCTTC.

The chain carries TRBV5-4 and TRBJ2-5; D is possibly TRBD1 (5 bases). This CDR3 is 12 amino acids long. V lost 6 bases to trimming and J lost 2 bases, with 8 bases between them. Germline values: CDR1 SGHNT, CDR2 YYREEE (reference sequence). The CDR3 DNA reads TGTGCCAGCAACTCAGGGCAAGAGACCCAGTACTTC. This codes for CASNSGQETQYF.

CDR3 coding DNA: TGCGCCAGCAGCTTGACATACCACACCGGGGAGCTGTTTTTT. Translated: CASSLTYHTGELFF. The V and J genes are TRBV5-1 and TRBJ2-2; the D is unclear. V lost 1 base and J 3 bases, leaving 7 bases between the germline ends. Germline lookup yields CDR1 SGHRS and CDR2 YFSETQ. The CDR3 totals 14 residues.

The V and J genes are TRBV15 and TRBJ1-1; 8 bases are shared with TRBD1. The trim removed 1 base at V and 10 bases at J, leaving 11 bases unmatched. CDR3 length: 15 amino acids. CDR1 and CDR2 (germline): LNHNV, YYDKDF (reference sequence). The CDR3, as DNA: TGTGCCACCAGCAGAGTGGCAACAGGGGGGAGTGCAGCTTTCTTT. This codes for CATSRVATGGSAAFF. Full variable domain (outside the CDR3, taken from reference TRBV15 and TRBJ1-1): DAMVIQNPRYQVTQFGKPVTLSCSQTLNHNVMYWYQQKSSQAPKLLFHYYDKDFNNEADTPDNFQSRRPNTSFCFLDIRSPGLGDTAMYLCATSRVATGGSAAFFGQGTRLTVV.

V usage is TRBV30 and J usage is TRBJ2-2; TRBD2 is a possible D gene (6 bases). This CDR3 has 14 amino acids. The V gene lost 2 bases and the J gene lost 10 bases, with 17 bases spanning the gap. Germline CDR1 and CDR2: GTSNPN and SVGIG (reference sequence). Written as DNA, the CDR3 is TGTGCCTGGAGTTTGGACTACCGGGGAGAGGAGCTGTTTTTT. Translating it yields CAWSLDYRGEELFF.

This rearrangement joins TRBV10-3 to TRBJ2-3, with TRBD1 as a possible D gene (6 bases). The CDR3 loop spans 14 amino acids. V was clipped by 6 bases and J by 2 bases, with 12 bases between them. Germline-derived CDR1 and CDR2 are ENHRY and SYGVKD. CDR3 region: CAIRDRDHTDTQYF. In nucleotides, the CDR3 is TGTGCCATCAGGGACAGAGACCACACAGATACGCAGTATTTT.

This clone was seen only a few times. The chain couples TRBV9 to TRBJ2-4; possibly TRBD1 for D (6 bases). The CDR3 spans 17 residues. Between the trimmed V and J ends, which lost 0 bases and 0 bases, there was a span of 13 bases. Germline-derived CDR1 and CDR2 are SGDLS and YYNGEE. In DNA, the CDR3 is TGTGCCAGCAGCGTAGGAACAGGGTCACTAGCCAAAAACATTCAGTACTTC. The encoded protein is CASSVGTGSLAKNIQYF.

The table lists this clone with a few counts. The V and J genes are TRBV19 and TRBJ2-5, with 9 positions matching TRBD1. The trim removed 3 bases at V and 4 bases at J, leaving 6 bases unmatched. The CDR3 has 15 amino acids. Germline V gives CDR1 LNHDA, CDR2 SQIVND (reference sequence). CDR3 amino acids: CASSMGQGWGETQYF. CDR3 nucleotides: TGTGCCAGTAGTATGGGACAGGGTTGGGGAGAGACCCAGTACTTC.

The CDR3: CASSRPTGVDEQYF. The CDR3 bases are TGTGCCAGCAGCCGACCCACAGGGGTGGATGAGCAGTACTTC. The chain carries TRBV11-2 and TRBJ2-7, with 7 bases identical to TRBD1. Germline CDR1 is SGHAT and CDR2 is FQNNGV. The J segment lost 7 bases and the V segment lost 5 bases, leaving 11 bases of the junction unmatched. CDR3 size: 14 residues.

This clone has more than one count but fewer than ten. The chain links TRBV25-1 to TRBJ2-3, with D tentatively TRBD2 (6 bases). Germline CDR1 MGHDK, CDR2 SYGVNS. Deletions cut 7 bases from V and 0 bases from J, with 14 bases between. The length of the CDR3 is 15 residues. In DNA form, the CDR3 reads TGTGCCAGCACCAAACTGGGGGGAAGCACAGATACGCAGTATTTT. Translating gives CASTKLGGSTDTQYF.

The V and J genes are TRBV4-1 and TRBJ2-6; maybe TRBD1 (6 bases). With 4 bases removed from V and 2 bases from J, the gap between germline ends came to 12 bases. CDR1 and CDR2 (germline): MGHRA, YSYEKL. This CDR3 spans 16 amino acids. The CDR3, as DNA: TGCGCCAGCAGCCCCCGAGGGGGAACTGGGGCCAACGTCCTGACTTTC. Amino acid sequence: CASSPRGGTGANVLTF.

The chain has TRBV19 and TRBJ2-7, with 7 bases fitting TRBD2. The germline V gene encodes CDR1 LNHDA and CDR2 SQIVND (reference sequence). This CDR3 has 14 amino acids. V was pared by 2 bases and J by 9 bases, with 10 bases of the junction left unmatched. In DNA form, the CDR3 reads TGTGCCAGTAGTATAAAGGTGGGAGGGCGTGTGCAGTACTTC. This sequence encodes CASSIKVGGRVQYF.

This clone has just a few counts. CDR3 sequence: CASSRGEHTEAFF. The DNA of the CDR3 is TGCGCCAGCAGCCGGGGAGAACACACTGAAGCTTTCTTT. This chain joins TRBV4-1 and TRBJ1-1; D unresolved. V lost 4 bases to trimming and J lost 3 bases, with 9 bases between them. The CDR3 has 13 residues. The germline CDR1 and CDR2 sequences are MGHRA and YSYEKL.

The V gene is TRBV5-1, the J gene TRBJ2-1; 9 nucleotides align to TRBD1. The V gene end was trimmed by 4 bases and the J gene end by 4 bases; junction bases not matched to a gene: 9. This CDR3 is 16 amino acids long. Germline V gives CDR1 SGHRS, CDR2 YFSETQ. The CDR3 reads CASSPNGQGSYNEQFF. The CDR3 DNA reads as TGCGCCAGCAGCCCTAACGGACAGGGGAGTTACAATGAGCAGTTCTTC. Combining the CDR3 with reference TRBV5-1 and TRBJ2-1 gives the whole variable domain KAGVTQTPRYLIKTRGQQVTLSCSPISGHRSVSWYQQTPGQGLQFLFEYFSETQRNKGNFPGRFSGRQFSNSRSEMNVSTLELGDSALYLCASSPNGQGSYNEQFFGPGTRLTVL.